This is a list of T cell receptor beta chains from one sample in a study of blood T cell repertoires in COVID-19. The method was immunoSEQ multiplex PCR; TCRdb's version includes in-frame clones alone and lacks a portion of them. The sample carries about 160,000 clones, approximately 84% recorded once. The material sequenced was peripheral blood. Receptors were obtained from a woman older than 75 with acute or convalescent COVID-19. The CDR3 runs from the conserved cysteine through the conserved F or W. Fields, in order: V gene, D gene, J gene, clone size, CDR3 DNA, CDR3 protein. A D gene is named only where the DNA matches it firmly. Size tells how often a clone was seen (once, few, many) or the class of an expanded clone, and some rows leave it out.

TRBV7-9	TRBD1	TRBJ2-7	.	TGTGCCAGCAGCGCGGACAGGACCCTCTACGAGCAGTACTTC	CASSADRTLYEQYF
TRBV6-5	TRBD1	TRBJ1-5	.	TGTGCCAGCAGACAACAGGGGGCGATCAATCAGCCCCAGCATTTT	CASRQQGAINQPQHF
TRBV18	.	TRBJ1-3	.	TGTGCCAGCTCACCGGAGGGAGCTGGAAACACCATATATTTT	CASSPEGAGNTIYF
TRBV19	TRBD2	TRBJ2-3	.	TGTGCCAGTAGTTGGACTAGCGGGGCCGCAGATACGCAGTATTTT	CASSWTSGAADTQYF
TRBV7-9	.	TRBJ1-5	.	TGTGCCAGCAGGGGAACAGGAATCCCTAGCAATCAGCCCCAGCATTTT	CASRGTGIPSNQPQHF
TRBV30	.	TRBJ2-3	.	TGTGCCTGGAGTCGAGGTCGCGCGACAGATACGCAGTATTTT	CAWSRGRATDTQYF
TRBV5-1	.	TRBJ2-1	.	TGCGCCAGCAGTAATGCTGCTAGCGCCTACAATGAGCAGTTCTTC	CASSNAASAYNEQFF
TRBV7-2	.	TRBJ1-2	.	TGTGCCAGCAGCTTGGTGCAGGGCGGTGGCTACACCTTC	CASSLVQGGGYTF
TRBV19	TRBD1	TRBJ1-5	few	TGTGCCACCTCTCCCGGGGACAGGCTAAATCAGCCCCAGCATTTT	CATSPGDRLNQPQHF
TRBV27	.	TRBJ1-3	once	TGTGCCAGTAGTTTATCCGGGACTTTGGACACCATATATTTT	CASSLSGTLDTIYF
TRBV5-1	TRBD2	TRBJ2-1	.	TGCGCCAGCAGCTCTCCGGGACTAGCGGATAAGGGCTCCTACAATGAGCAGTTCTTC	CASSSPGLADKGSYNEQFF
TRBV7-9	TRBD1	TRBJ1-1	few	TGTGCCAGCAGCTTAGGGCTCGTGGGGACAGGGGGTGCTGAAGCTTTCTTT	CASSLGLVGTGGAEAFF
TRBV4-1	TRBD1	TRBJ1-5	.	TGCGCCAGCAGCCTGGCAGGGGGCAGTCAGCCCCAGCATTTT	CASSLAGGSQPQHF
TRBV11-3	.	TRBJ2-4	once	TGTGCCAGCAGCCCCTCTGGAGGGGCGGGAAACATTCAGTACTTC	CASSPSGGAGNIQYF
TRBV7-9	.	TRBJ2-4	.	TGTGCCAGCAGCCCCCTACTAGCCAAAAACATTCAGTACTTC	CASSPLLAKNIQYF
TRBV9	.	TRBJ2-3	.	TGTGCCAGCAGCTCCTCGTCGGGGGATACGCAGTATTTT	CASSSSSGDTQYF
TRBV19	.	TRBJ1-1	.	TGTGCCAGTAGTATAGTTGGGGCTTCAGGAGAAGCTTTCTTT	CASSIVGASGEAFF
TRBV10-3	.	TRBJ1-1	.	TGTGCCATCAGTGACTCAGTGTACGGGACTTGGGCTTTCTTT	CAISDSVYGTWAFF
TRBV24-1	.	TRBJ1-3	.	TGTGCCACCACAAGTGGCAGGGCTGGGGGAAACACCATATATTTT	CATTSGRAGGNTIYF
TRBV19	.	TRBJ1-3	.	TGTGCCAGTAGTAAAGGTCCAGGGGCTGGAAACACCATATATTTT	CASSKGPGAGNTIYF
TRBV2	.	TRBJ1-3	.	TGTGCCAGCAGTGGAGGGGGATTCTCTGGAAACACCATATATTTT	CASSGGGFSGNTIYF
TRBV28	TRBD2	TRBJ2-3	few	TGTGCCAGCTCCACCAGCGGGGGCTGGGCAGATACGCAGTATTTT	CASSTSGGWADTQYF
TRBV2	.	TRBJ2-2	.	TGTGCCAGCAGTGAAGGGCGGATTCCTGGTCGACCGATCACCGGGGAGCTGTTTTTT	CASSEGRIPGRPITGELFF
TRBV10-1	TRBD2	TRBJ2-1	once	TGCGCCAGCAGTGATTCCAGCACTAGCGGCGCAGAGAAGCAGTTCTTC	CASSDSSTSGAEKQFF
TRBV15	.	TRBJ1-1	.	TGTGCCACCAGCAGAGATCTACGGGGAATCACTGAAGCTTTCTTT	CATSRDLRGITEAFF
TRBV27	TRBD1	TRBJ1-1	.	TGTGCCAGCACCCTCTGGGCAGGGGGCACTGAAGCTTTCTTT	CASTLWAGGTEAFF
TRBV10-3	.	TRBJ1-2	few	TGTGCCATCACTCCAGATGGACAGTTGTCCTATGGCTACACCTTC	CAITPDGQLSYGYTF